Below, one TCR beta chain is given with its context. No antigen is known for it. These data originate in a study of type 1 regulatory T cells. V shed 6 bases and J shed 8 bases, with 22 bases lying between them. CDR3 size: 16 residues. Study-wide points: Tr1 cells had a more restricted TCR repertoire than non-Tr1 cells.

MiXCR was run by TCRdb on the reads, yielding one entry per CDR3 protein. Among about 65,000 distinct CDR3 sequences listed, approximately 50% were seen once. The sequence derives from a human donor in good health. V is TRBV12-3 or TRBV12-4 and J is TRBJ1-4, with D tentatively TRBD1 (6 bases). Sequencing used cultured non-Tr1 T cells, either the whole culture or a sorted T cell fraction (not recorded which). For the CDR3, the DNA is TGTGCCAGCAGCCCCTACTCCGGGACATCAACCGAAAAACTGTTTTTT. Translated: CASSPYSGTSTEKLFF.